These T cell receptor beta chains were read from a single sample in a study of PD-L1 blockade in urothelial cancer. Sequencing used immunoSEQ multiplex PCR; TCRdb keeps in-frame clones, though not all of them. The sample lists tens of thousands of clones; around nine tenths were seen once. The material sequenced was PBMCs, taken around atezolizumab (anti-PD-L1) treatment. These receptors all stem from a woman in her sixties with urothelial cancer. CDR3s include the opening cysteine and the closing phenylalanine or tryptophan. The order of the fields is J gene, V gene, clone size, D gene, CDR3 protein, CDR3 DNA. A D gene is named only where the DNA matches it firmly. Not all rows give a size; the values are once, few, many and, for expanded clones, a class.

TRBJ1-2 | TRBV9 | once | - | CATSPGRGSQGGYTF | TGTGCCACCTCACCAGGGCGGGGGAGTCAGGGTGGCTACACCTTC
TRBJ2-5 | TRBV6-5 | - | TRBD2 | CASSYGTSRETQYF | TGTGCCAGCAGTTACGGGACTAGCAGAGAGACCCAGTACTTC
TRBJ2-1 | TRBV4-3 | - | TRBD1 | CASAPGQGGRFNEQFF | TGCGCCAGCGCCCCTGGACAGGGGGGCAGGTTCAATGAGCAGTTCTTC
TRBJ1-1 | TRBV4-2 | - | - | CASSQEYRNTEAFF | TGTGCCAGCAGCCAAGAGTACAGGAACACTGAAGCTTTCTTT
TRBJ2-5 | TRBV11-2 | - | TRBD2 | CASSTRTSEETQYF | TGTGCCAGCAGCACCCGGACTAGCGAGGAGACCCAGTACTTC
TRBJ2-1 | TRBV19 | once | TRBD1 | CASSNARGQGGFEQFF | TGTGCCAGTAGTAACGCGAGGGGACAGGGAGGTTTTGAGCAGTTCTTC
TRBJ2-2 | TRBV21-1 | few | - | CASSPGQGSTGELFF | TGTGCCAGCAGCCCCGGGCAGGGTAGCACCGGGGAGCTGTTTTTT
TRBJ2-7 | TRBV6-5 | - | TRBD1 | CASRGQGQSSYEQYF | TGTGCCAGCAGAGGACAGGGACAAAGTTCCTACGAGCAGTACTTC
TRBJ1-1 | TRBV2 | - | TRBD1 | CATGRQGPEAFF | TGTGCCACCGGGAGACAGGGCCCTGAAGCTTTCTTT
TRBJ1-1 | TRBV20-1 | few | - | CSASPGTEAFF | TGCAGTGCGTCCCCGGGGACTGAAGCTTTCTTT
TRBJ2-7 | TRBV6-1 | - | TRBD2 | CASSELAAYNYEQYF | TGTGCCAGCAGTGAACTAGCGGCTTATAACTACGAGCAGTACTTC
TRBJ2-3 | TRBV7-9 | - | TRBD2 | CASSTPTGTMADTQYF | TGTGCCAGCAGCACCCCAACCGGGACTATGGCAGATACGCAGTATTTT
TRBJ2-2 | TRBV5-1 | - | - | CASSLVQGTGELFF | TGCGCCAGCAGCTTGGTTCAGGGTACCGGGGAGCTGTTTTTT
TRBJ2-4 | TRBV7-9 | - | TRBD2 | CASSSQGGLGTSNIQYF | TGTGCCAGCAGCTCTCAGGGAGGGCTGGGAACCTCAAACATTCAGTACTTC
TRBJ1-1 | TRBV19 | - | - | CASREDSQAFF | TGTGCCAGTAGGGAAGACAGTCAAGCTTTCTTT
TRBJ2-2 | TRBV9 | - | - | CASSFLTGQGNTGELFF | TGTGCCAGCAGCTTTCTGACGGGACAAGGGAACACCGGGGAGCTGTTTTTT
TRBJ2-3 | TRBV2 | - | - | CASKRSAVNTDTQYF | TGTGCCAGCAAACGTTCAGCGGTGAACACAGATACGCAGTATTTT
TRBJ2-6 | TRBV9 | - | - | CASSVAGSGANVLTF | TGTGCCAGCAGCGTAGCAGGGTCTGGGGCCAACGTCCTGACTTTC
TRBJ2-1 | TRBV27 | - | TRBD2 | CASSSKNLLAGGPSNEQFF | TGTGCCAGCAGTTCAAAAAACTTACTAGCGGGAGGGCCGAGTAATGAGCAGTTCTTC
TRBJ2-1 | TRBV29-1 | - | TRBD1 | CSVGDRGTYNEQFF | TGCAGCGTCGGGGACAGGGGAACCTACAATGAGCAGTTCTTC
TRBJ1-4 | TRBV28 | - | - | CASQVYGQINEKLFF | TGTGCCAGCCAAGTTTACGGACAGATTAATGAAAAACTGTTTTTT
TRBJ1-2 | TRBV2 | - | TRBD1 | CASSEARTGYGYTF | TGTGCCAGCAGTGAAGCCCGGACAGGCTATGGCTACACCTTC
TRBJ2-3 | TRBV5-1 | - | TRBD1 | CASSLRTGPSTDTQYF | TGCGCCAGCAGCTTGAGGACAGGGCCTAGCACAGATACGCAGTATTTT
TRBJ2-1 | TRBV5-6 | - | - | CASSLAVYNEQFF | TGTGCCAGCAGCTTGGCGGTGTACAATGAGCAGTTCTTC
TRBJ2-5 | TRBV5-4 | - | TRBD2 | CASSAGTSGELSMRYF | TGTGCCAGCAGCGCCGGGACTAGCGGCGAATTATCTATGAGGTACTTC
TRBJ2-5 | TRBV7-2 | - | - | CASSPGVGRVETQYF | TGTGCCAGCAGCCCCGGGGTGGGAAGGGTGGAGACCCAGTACTTC
TRBJ2-5 | TRBV4-3 | - | - | CASSQVTGVETQYF | TGCGCCAGCAGCCAAGTCACGGGAGTGGAGACCCAGTACTTC
TRBJ2-7 | TRBV2 | - | TRBD2 | CASIRGRGGREEQYF | TGTGCCAGCATCCGAGGTCGGGGGGGCCGGGAAGAGCAGTACTTC
TRBJ1-2 | TRBV10-3 | - | - | CAISESVEGYTF | TGTGCCATCAGTGAGTCGGTAGAGGGCTACACCTTC
TRBJ2-7 | TRBV7-2 | - | - | CASRLMAEQYF | TGTGCCAGCAGATTGATGGCCGAGCAGTACTTC
TRBJ2-4 | TRBV18 | - | TRBD1 | CASSRLGTGAKNIQYF | TGTGCCAGCTCACGTCTAGGGACAGGAGCCAAAAACATTCAGTACTTC
TRBJ2-5 | TRBV14 | - | TRBD2 | CASSQDSAGGQETQYF | TGTGCCAGCAGCCAAGACTCGGCGGGAGGACAAGAGACCCAGTACTTC
TRBJ2-1 | TRBV7-9 | - | - | CASSKGAGPRHEQFF | TGTGCCAGCAGCAAGGGGGCGGGGCCCCGCCATGAGCAGTTCTTC
TRBJ2-3 | TRBV9 | - | - | CASSGRDRPTDTQYF | TGTGCCAGCAGCGGAAGAGACAGACCCACAGATACGCAGTATTTT
TRBJ2-5 | TRBV30 | - | - | CAWSELLRNDQETQYF | TGTGCCTGGAGTGAACTGTTGCGGAATGATCAAGAGACCCAGTACTTC
TRBJ2-1 | TRBV7-2 | - | TRBD1 | CASSLTTGANEQFF | TGTGCCAGCAGCTTAACCACAGGGGCCAATGAGCAGTTCTTC
TRBJ2-1 | TRBV7-2 | - | TRBD2 | CASSFTTSGRREQFF | TGTGCCAGCAGCTTTACGACTAGCGGGAGGAGAGAGCAGTTCTTC
TRBJ2-7 | TRBV7-3 | - | TRBD2 | CASSPGGGSYEQYF | TGTGCCAGCAGCCCCGGCGGGGGATCCTACGAGCAGTACTTC
TRBJ1-2 | TRBV6-5 | - | - | CASSYSGAGAYGYTF | TGTGCCAGCAGTTACTCGGGGGCAGGTGCTTATGGCTACACCTTC
TRBJ1-4 | TRBV5-6 | - | - | CASSLTVATNEKLFF | TGTGCCAGCAGCTTAACGGTTGCAACTAATGAAAAACTGTTTTTT
TRBJ1-2 | TRBV6-1 | - | TRBD1 | CASSGDRGPAIYSGYTF | TGTGCCAGCAGTGGCGACAGGGGGCCCGCTATATATTCCGGCTACACCTTC
TRBJ2-5 | TRBV6-5 | - | - | CASSTRQETQYF | TGTGCCAGCTCAACTAGACAAGAGACCCAGTACTTC
TRBJ2-5 | TRBV5-8 | - | TRBD2 | CASSLGPSGQETQYF | TGTGCCAGCAGCTTGGGACCTAGCGGCCAAGAGACCCAGTACTTC
TRBJ2-7 | TRBV13 | - | - | CASSLGDKSYEQYF | TGTGCCAGCAGCTTAGGAGACAAGTCCTACGAGCAGTACTTC
TRBJ2-7 | TRBV10-3 | - | - | CAISLSGYEQYF | TGTGCCATCAGCCTAAGTGGTTACGAGCAGTACTTC
TRBJ2-7 | TRBV5-6 | - | TRBD2 | CASSLGAGGYEQYF | TGTGCCAGCAGCTTGGGGGCCGGGGGGTACGAGCAGTACTTC
TRBJ2-2 | TRBV18 | - | - | CASSPEAVPGELFF | TGTGCCAGCTCACCAGAGGCAGTCCCCGGGGAGCTGTTTTTT